Below, 6 T cell receptor beta chains from the same sample are listed, as sequenced in a study of shared clonotypes between healthy human individuals. This table comes from immunoSEQ multiplex PCR, and its TCRdb copy is limited to in-frame clones, with some not included. The data show around 450,000 clones, roughly 77% seen once. The sample was PBMCs. Source of these receptors: a woman aged 40 to 50 in good health. Some clones in this sample may be carry-over from other donors' samples.

Notes on this clone: This CDR3 is also generated by other DNA sequences in the sample. The chain couples TRBV5-1 to TRBJ1-3; D gene ambiguous. The CDR3 has 14 amino acids. Germline CDR1 reads SGHRS; CDR2 reads YFSETQ. With 0 bases removed from V and 0 bases from J, the gap between germline ends came to 4 bases. CDR3 coding DNA: TGCGCCAGCAGCTTGGGGAGCTCTGGAAACACCATATATTTT. Translation gives CASSLGSSGNTIYF.

The genes are TRBV7-9 and TRBJ1-1; a weak D match, TRBD1 (5 bases). V lost 5 bases and J lost 3, with 13 bases in between. This CDR3 contains 14 residues. The germline CDR1 and CDR2 sequences are SEHNR and FQNEAQ (reference sequence). The CDR3 loop is CASSRVLGDTEAFF. The DNA for the CDR3 is TGTGCCAGCAGCCGCGTCCTGGGGGACACTGAAGCTTTCTTT.

This chain links TRBV28 with TRBJ2-1; the D gene is possibly TRBD2 (6 bases). Germline V gives CDR1 MDHEN, CDR2 SYDVKM. This CDR3 comprises 13 residues. The V end was cut by 6 bases, the J end by 6 bases, with 12 bases between. CDR3 sequence reads: CASRQRVGNEQFF. The CDR3, as DNA: TGTGCCAGCAGGCAGCGGGTCGGCAATGAGCAGTTCTTC.

The rearrangement uses TRBV6-1 and TRBJ1-1, with a tentative D call TRBD1 (6 bases). Germline lookup yields CDR1 MNHNS and CDR2 SASEGT. The V end was cut by 6 bases, the J end by 3 bases, with 17 bases between. The CDR3 is 15 residues long. The CDR3 coding sequence is TGTGCCAGCAGCCCCTTGGGGGGCAGGGACACTGAAGCTTTCTTT. As protein: CASSPLGGRDTEAFF.

V is TRBV10-1 and J is TRBJ2-7; TRBD2 matches 13 bases. Per germline, CDR1 WNHNN and CDR2 SYGVQD (reference sequence). The junction had 3 bases not matched to a gene; V was cut back by 2 bases and J by 2 bases. The CDR3 is 16 residues long. The CDR3 protein is CASSEPGLAGPYEQYF. The CDR3 region has the DNA TGCGCCAGCAGTGAGCCGGGACTAGCGGGACCCTACGAGCAGTACTTC.

This clone was observed at least ten times. This rearrangement joins TRBV2 to TRBJ1-1; 8 nucleotides agree with TRBD1. Germline CDR1 reads SNHLY; CDR2 reads FYNNEI. CDR3 length equals 12 residues. Germline trimming cut 3 bases from V and 10 bases from J; bases unmatched to any gene: 4. The CDR3 reads CASSEWTGLAFF. CDR3 in DNA: TGTGCCAGCAGTGAGTGGACAGGGTTAGCTTTCTTT.